This T cell receptor (beta chain) is drawn from a study of T-cell reconstitution after alpha-beta-depleted transplantation in children. Study-level results: Newly made T cells mostly supplied T-cell counts and diversity one year after transplant. Roughly two months post-transplant, alpha-beta T cells reportedly originated from several hundred graft clones that had expanded. Surviving recipient T cells and intrathymic progenitors accounted for some patients' high TCRbeta diversity at day 60.

This clonotype was counted many times. Its antigen is currently unknown. The CDR3 spans 16 residues. Germline CDR1 KGHSH, CDR2 LQKENI. Between the trimmed V and J ends, which lost 3 bases and 4 bases, there was a span of 15 bases. Unique molecular identifiers featured in how the TCRbeta library was prepared. TCRdb analysed the PCR reads with MiXCR anew, one entry per CDR3 protein. The sample includes about 300,000 distinct CDR3 sequences, around 10% of them seen just once. The sample here was PBMCs, taken before TCRalphabeta/CD19-depleted stem cell transplant. This receptor was obtained from a boy less than two years old with acute myeloid leukemia, due to receive a stem cell transplant. The gene calls are TRBV18 and TRBJ1-4, with D unresolved. The CDR3 spells CASSPIGGSYNEKLFF. The CDR3 DNA reads TGTGCCAGCTCACCCATAGGCGGAAGTTATAATGAAAAACTGTTTTTT. Full variable domain (outside the CDR3, taken from reference TRBV18 and TRBJ1-4): NAGVMQNPRHLVRRRGQEARLRCSPMKGHSHVYWYRQLPEEGLKFMVYLQKENIIDESGMPKERFSAEFPKEGPSILRIQQVVRGDSAAYFCASSPIGGSYNEKLFFGSGTQLSVL.